Each of the 23 T cell receptor beta chains below was sequenced from the same sample in a study of CD8+ T cells in alopecia areata. Extracted from the samples, RNA was reverse transcribed into cDNA to serve as the sequencing template. Profiled with immunoSEQ multiplex PCR; TCRdb holds only in-frame clones, not every one. The data show 85,000 to 110,000 clones, with around 59% seen just once and around 9% held by the top ten. Sequenced: CD4+ T cells sorted from blood. The source is a human donor in good health.

V gene TRBV27 combines with J gene TRBJ2-7, with D possibly being TRBD1 (5 bases). The V gene's germline CDR1 is MNHEY and CDR2 SMNVEV (reference sequence). V lost 6 bases to trimming and J lost 3 bases, with 21 bases between them. This CDR3 region has 16 residues. CDR3 DNA sequence: TGTGCCAGCAGGCCAGGGTCGGAGTCGGCTCACTACGAGCAGTACTTC. This sequence encodes CASRPGSESAHYEQYF.

This chain uses TRBV18 with TRBJ2-5; possible D gene TRBD1, 5 bases. Germline V lookup: CDR1 KGHSH, CDR2 LQKENI. The CDR3 contains 12 residues. The V gene lost 5 bases and the J gene lost 3 bases, with 7 bases spanning the gap. The CDR3 loop is CASSDSKETQYF. CDR3 DNA sequence: TGTGCCAGCTCAGACAGCAAAGAGACCCAGTACTTC.

The chain couples TRBV6-5 to TRBJ1-1; TRBD1 matches 8 bases. Trimming cost V 4 bases and J 7 bases; bases outside gene matches: 8. Germline V gene data show CDR1 as MNHEY and CDR2 as SVGAGI. CDR3 size: 14 residues. DNA of the CDR3: TGTGCCAGCAGTTTCTCCCCGGGACAGGTTGAAGCTTTCTTT. Translation gives CASSFSPGQVEAFF.

This clone turned up a few times. The chain uses TRBV6-1 and TRBJ2-4; possible D gene TRBD2, 5 bases. Trimming took off 4 bases at V and 0 bases at J, with 16 bases between the two ends. Germline V gene lookup returns CDR1 MNHNS and CDR2 SASEGT. This CDR3 is built from 17 residues. The DNA of the CDR3 is TGTGCCAGCAGTGCAGGACTGGACCCTCTAGCCAAAAACATTCAGTACTTC. This gives the protein CASSAGLDPLAKNIQYF.

This chain uses TRBV4-1 with TRBJ1-2, with TRBD1 as a possible D gene (6 bases). In germline, CDR1 is MGHRA, CDR2 YSYEKL. The V end lost 0 bases, the J end lost 5 bases, and 13 bases lay between the germline ends. There are 15 residues in the CDR3. CDR3 amino acids: CASSQDGQSFYGYTF. DNA for the CDR3: TGCGCCAGCAGCCAAGATGGACAGAGTTTTTATGGCTACACCTTC.

CDR3 coding DNA: TGTGCCAGCAGGGGGCCGGGACAGGGGGCTTTCTGGGCCGAGCAGTACTTC. Amino acids: CASRGPGQGAFWAEQYF. V is TRBV25-1 and J is TRBJ2-7, with 12 bases matching TRBD1. The CDR3 is made up of 17 amino acids. The J segment lost 6 bases and the V segment lost 6 bases, leaving 15 bases of the junction unmatched. CDR1 is MGHDK, CDR2 SYGVNS, per germline.

This clone was seen only a few times. The J gene is TRBJ2-3, the V gene TRBV28; 8 bases match TRBD1. The length of the CDR3 is 19 residues. Germline CDR1 reads MDHEN; CDR2 reads SYDVKM. Trimming at V came to 6 bases and at J to 4 bases, leaving 21 bases not matched to a gene. CDR3 region: CASSPGLPTGGGASDTQYF. The CDR3, as DNA: TGTGCCAGCAGCCCTGGATTGCCCACAGGGGGTGGGGCGTCAGATACGCAGTATTTT.

The chain carries TRBV10-2 and TRBJ1-4; D unclear. V was trimmed by 3 bases and J by 4 bases, leaving 9 bases between them. Germline assignment: CDR1 WSHSY and CDR2 SAAADI. The CDR3 is made up of 14 amino acids. CDR3 amino acids: CASSDGTVNEKLFF. The CDR3 nucleotides are TGCGCCAGCAGTGATGGTACAGTTAATGAAAAACTGTTTTTT.

This clone was observed a handful of times. The V gene is TRBV28, the J gene TRBJ2-7; D call uncertain. The V and J ends lost 2 bases and 5 bases respectively, with 7 bases between them. This CDR3 region has 12 residues. Germline CDR1 is MDHEN and CDR2 is SYDVKM. CDR3 nucleotide sequence: TGTGCCAGCAGTTTAGCGATCCACGAGCAGTACTTC. Amino acids: CASSLAIHEQYF.

V gene TRBV30 combines with J gene TRBJ1-4, with 7 bases matching TRBD1. Trimming at V came to 0 bases and at J to 5 bases, leaving 6 bases not matched to a gene. CDR3 length equals 15 residues. Germline CDR1 and CDR2: GTSNPN and SVGIG (reference sequence). The CDR3 reads CAWSVLDRVNEKLFF. The CDR3 region has the DNA TGTGCCTGGAGTGTACTAGACAGGGTGAATGAAAAACTGTTTTTT.

The rearrangement uses TRBV11-2 and TRBJ2-7; D is possibly TRBD1 (6 bases). With 3 bases removed from V and 2 bases from J, the gap between germline ends came to 14 bases. Germline CDR1 reads SGHAT; CDR2 reads FQNNGV. The CDR3 extends over 15 amino acids. The CDR3 DNA reads TGTGCCAGCAGCTTTCAAACAGGGATCCCCTACGAGCAGTACTTC. Protein: CASSFQTGIPYEQYF.

The rearrangement joins TRBV11-2 to TRBJ2-6; D might be TRBD1 or TRBD2, each matching 5 bases. The length of the CDR3 is 17 residues. V lost 5 bases and J 0 bases, leaving 14 bases between the germline ends. Germline CDR1 and CDR2: SGHAT and FQNNGV. In DNA, the CDR3 is TGTGCCAGCAGCGTGGGACGGACCCTCTCTGGGGCCAACGTCCTGACTTTC. Amino acids: CASSVGRTLSGANVLTF.

The chain couples TRBV6-6 to TRBJ1-2; 10 nucleotides line up with TRBD1. In germline, CDR1 is MNHNY, CDR2 SVGAGI (reference sequence). The CDR3 extends over 13 amino acids. With 6 bases clipped from V and 9 bases from J, the junction kept 7 bases outside the gene matches. CDR3 protein: CASSDRGPLSYTF. CDR3 DNA: TGTGCCAGCAGCGACAGGGGGCCGCTGAGCTACACCTTC.

This rearrangement joins TRBV7-2 to TRBJ2-1; 14 positions match TRBD2. V lost 8 bases and J lost 0; bases outside the gene matches: 3. Germline loops: CDR1 SGHTA, CDR2 FQGNSA. This CDR3 is built from 16 residues. CDR3 loop: CASRLAGGHSYNEQFF. In DNA, the CDR3 is TGTGCCAGCCGACTAGCGGGGGGGCACTCCTACAATGAGCAGTTCTTC.

The chain has TRBV2 and TRBJ2-3; D not resolved. Germline lookup yields CDR1 SNHLY and CDR2 FYNNEI. V was trimmed by 0 bases and J by 6 bases, leaving 10 bases between them. The CDR3 runs to 14 residues. The CDR3 bases are TGTGCCAGCAGTGAAGCGCTTCCGAGGGATACGCAGTATTTT. Protein: CASSEALPRDTQYF.

The V and J genes are TRBV29-1 and TRBJ2-5, with D possibly being TRBD1 or TRBD2 (5 bases each). This CDR3 contains 11 residues. Germline values: CDR1 SQVTM, CDR2 ANQGSEA. V shed 1 base and J shed 5 bases, with 5 bases lying between them. CDR3 sequence (DNA): TGCAGCGTTGAAGGGGACGAGACCCAGTACTTC. It translates to CSVEGDETQYF.

The J gene is TRBJ1-6, the V gene TRBV9; no reliable D call. Trimming left V 0 bases short and J 10 bases short, with 8 bases between. Germline CDR1 SGDLS, CDR2 YYNGEE. The CDR3 totals 13 residues. CDR3 in DNA: TGTGCCAGCAGCGTAGATGGGAGATCACCCCTCCACTTT. It encodes CASSVDGRSPLHF.

This rearrangement joins TRBV5-1 to TRBJ1-1, with unresolved D. The length of the CDR3 is 15 residues. Trimming removed 4 bases from V and 0 bases from J, with 13 bases in between. CDR1 is SGHRS, CDR2 YFSETQ, per germline. The CDR3 loop is CASSAPGRMNTEAFF. In nucleotides, the CDR3 is TGCGCCAGCAGCGCGCCAGGACGGATGAACACTGAAGCTTTCTTT.

This clone was detected a few times. The CDR3 is CASSLEGYEQYF. CDR3 coding DNA: TGCGCCAGCAGCTTGGAAGGTTACGAGCAGTACTTC. The chain has TRBV5-1 and TRBJ2-7; D is undetermined. Trimming removed 0 bases at V and 4 bases at J, with 5 bases between. This CDR3 region has 12 residues. Germline lookup yields CDR1 SGHRS and CDR2 YFSETQ. The full variable domain, completed using reference TRBV5-1 and TRBJ2-7, is KAGVTQTPRYLIKTRGQQVTLSCSPISGHRSVSWYQQTPGQGLQFLFEYFSETQRNKGNFPGRFSGRQFSNSRSEMNVSTLELGDSALYLCASSLEGYEQYFGPGTRLTVT.

This clone was seen a few times. The chain recombines TRBV28 with TRBJ2-5, with TRBD2 matching 11 bases. The CDR3 is 18 residues long. Germline V CDR1 and CDR2: MDHEN, SYDVKM. V was clipped by 6 bases and J by 2 bases; unmatched bases: 14. CDR3 coding DNA: TGTGCCAGCAGGATAAACTACGCTAGCGGGGGGCCTCAAGAGACCCAGTACTTC. Its translation is CASRINYASGGPQETQYF.

This sequence joins TRBV29-1 and TRBJ2-1; D perhaps matches TRBD1 (6 bases). Germline V lookup: CDR1 SQVTM, CDR2 ANQGSEA. V lost 6 bases and J lost 4, with 16 bases in between. The CDR3 spans 14 residues. The CDR3 region is CSVSDYTGYNEQFF. In DNA form, the CDR3 reads TGCAGCGTGAGCGATTACACAGGGTACAATGAGCAGTTCTTC.

The chain uses TRBV6-6 and TRBJ2-7; 10 bases are a match to TRBD1. Per the germline V gene, CDR1 is MNHNY and CDR2 is SVGAGI (reference sequence). The CDR3 has 16 residues. After removal of 5 bases from V and 3 bases from J, the junction contained 10 bases not matched to a gene. Here the CDR3 DNA reads TGTGCCAGCAGTCAAAATCGACAGGGGGCCTACTACGAGCAGTACTTC. Amino acid sequence: CASSQNRQGAYYEQYF.

The CDR3 protein is CASTLADRGLMRLAKNIQYF. The CDR3 DNA follows: TGCGCCAGCACCCTAGCGGACAGGGGGCTAATGCGTCTAGCCAAAAACATTCAGTACTTC. V and J are TRBV23-1 and TRBJ2-4; TRBD1 matches 11 bases. TRBV23-1 is labeled an ORF, and its function is uncertain. After removal of 7 bases from V and 0 bases from J, the junction contained 17 bases not matched to a gene. This CDR3 region has 20 residues.